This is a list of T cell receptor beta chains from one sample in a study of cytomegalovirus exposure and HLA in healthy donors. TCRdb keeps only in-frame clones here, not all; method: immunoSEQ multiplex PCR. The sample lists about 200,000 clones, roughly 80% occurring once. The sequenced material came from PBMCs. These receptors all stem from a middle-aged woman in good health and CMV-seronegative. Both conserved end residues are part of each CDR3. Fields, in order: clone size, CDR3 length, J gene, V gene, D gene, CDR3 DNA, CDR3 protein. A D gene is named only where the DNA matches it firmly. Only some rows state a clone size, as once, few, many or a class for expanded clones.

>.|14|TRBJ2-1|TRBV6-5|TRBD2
TGTGCCAGTAACCCGGGACTTGGGACTAGCAAACAGTTCTTC
CASNPGLGTSKQFF
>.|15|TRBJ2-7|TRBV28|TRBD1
TGTGCCAGCAGTTCCCGGGACAGGGGCCTCTACGAGCAGTACTTC
CASSSRDRGLYEQYF
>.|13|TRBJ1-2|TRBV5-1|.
TGCGCCAGCAGCACAAGGCAGGGTGGGGGCTACACCTTC
CASSTRQGGGYTF
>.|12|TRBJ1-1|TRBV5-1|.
TGCGCCGGCAGCTCTAGGTCGGGTGAAGCTTTCTTT
CAGSSRSGEAFF
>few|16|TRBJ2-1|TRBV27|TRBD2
TGTGCCAGCAGTCCCTGGACTAGCGGGAGGGAGAGTGAGCAGTTCTTC
CASSPWTSGRESEQFF
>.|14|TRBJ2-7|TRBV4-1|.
TGCGCCAGCAGCCAAACTCAGCGGTCCTACGAGCAGTACTTC
CASSQTQRSYEQYF
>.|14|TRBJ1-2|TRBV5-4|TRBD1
TGTGCCAGCAGCCTGACAGGGGGTTGGTATGGCTACACCTTC
CASSLTGGWYGYTF
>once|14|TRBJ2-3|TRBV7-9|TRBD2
TGTGCCAGCAGCTTAGGCGGGAGCTCAGATACGCAGTATTTT
CASSLGGSSDTQYF
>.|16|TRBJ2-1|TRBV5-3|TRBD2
TGTGCCAGTCCAAGGACTAGCGGGAGTTCCTACAATGAGCAGTTCTTC
CASPRTSGSSYNEQFF
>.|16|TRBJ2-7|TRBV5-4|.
TGTGCCAGCAGCTTGGCCGGGGGAAGGAGCTCCTACGAGCAGTACTTC
CASSLAGGRSSYEQYF